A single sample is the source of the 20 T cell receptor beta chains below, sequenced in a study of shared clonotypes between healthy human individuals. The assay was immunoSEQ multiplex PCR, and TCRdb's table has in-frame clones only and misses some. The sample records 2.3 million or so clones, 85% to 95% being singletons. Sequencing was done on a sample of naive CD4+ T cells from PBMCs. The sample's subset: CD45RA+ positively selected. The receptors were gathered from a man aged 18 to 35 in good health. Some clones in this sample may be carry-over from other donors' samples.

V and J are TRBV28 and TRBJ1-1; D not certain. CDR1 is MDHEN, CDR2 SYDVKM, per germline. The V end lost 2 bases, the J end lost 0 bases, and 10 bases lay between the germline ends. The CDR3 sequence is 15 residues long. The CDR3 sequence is CASSLVGRLNTEAFF. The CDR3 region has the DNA TGTGCCAGCAGTTTAGTGGGCCGGTTGAACACTGAAGCTTTCTTT.

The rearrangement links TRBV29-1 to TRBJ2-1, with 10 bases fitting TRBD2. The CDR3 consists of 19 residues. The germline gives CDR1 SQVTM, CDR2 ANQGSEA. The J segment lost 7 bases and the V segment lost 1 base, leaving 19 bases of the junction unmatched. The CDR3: CSVEGLRPRLAGVGNEQFF. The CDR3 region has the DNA TGCAGCGTTGAAGGCCTACGACCGCGTCTAGCGGGAGTGGGGAATGAGCAGTTCTTC.

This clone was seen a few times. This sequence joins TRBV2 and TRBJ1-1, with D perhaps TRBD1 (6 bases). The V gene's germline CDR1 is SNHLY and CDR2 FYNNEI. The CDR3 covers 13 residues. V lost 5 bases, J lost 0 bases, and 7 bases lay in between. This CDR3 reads CASSQGMNTEAFF. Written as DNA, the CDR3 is TGTGCCAGCAGTCAGGGGATGAACACTGAAGCTTTCTTT.

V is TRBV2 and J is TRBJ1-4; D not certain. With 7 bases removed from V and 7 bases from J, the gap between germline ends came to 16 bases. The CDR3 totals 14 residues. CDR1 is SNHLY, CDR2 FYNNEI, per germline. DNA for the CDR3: TGTGCCAGCACCCTGCATTATATGAGTGAAAAACTGTTTTTT. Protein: CASTLHYMSEKLFF. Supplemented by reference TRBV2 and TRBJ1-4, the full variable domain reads EPEVTQTPSHQVTQMGQEVILRCVPISNHLYFYWYRQILGQKVEFLVSFYNNEISEKSEIFDDQFSVERPDGSNFTLKIRSTKLEDSAMYFCASTLHYMSEKLFFGSGTQLSVL.

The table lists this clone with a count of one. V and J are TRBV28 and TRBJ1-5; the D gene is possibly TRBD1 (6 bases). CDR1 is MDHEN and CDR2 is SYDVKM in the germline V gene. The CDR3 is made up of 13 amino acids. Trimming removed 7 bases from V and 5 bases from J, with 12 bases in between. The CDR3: CASIAGAHQPQHF. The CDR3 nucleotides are TGTGCCAGCATTGCAGGGGCCCATCAGCCCCAGCATTTT.

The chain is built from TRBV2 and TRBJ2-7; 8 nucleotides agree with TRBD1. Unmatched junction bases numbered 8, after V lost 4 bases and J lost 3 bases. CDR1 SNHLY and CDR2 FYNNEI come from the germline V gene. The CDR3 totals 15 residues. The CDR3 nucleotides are TGTGCCAGCAGTGTAACGGTAACAGGGGGCTACGAGCAGTACTTC. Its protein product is CASSVTVTGGYEQYF.

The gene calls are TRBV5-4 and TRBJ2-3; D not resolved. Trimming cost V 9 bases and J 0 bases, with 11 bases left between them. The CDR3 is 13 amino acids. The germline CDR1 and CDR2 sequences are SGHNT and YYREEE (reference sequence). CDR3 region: CAILKASTDTQYF. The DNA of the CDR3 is TGTGCCATCCTGAAAGCGAGCACAGATACGCAGTATTTT. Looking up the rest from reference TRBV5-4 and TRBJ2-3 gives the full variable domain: ETGVTQSPTHLIKTRGQQVTLRCSSQSGHNTVSWYQQALGQGPQFIFQYYREEENGRGNFPPRFSGLQFPNYSSELNVNALELDDSALYLCAILKASTDTQYFGPGTRLTVL.

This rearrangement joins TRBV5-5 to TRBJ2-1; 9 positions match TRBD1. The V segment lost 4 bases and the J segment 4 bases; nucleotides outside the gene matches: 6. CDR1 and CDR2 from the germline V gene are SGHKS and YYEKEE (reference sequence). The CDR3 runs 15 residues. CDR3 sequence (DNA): TGTGCCAGCAGCCTGACAGGGGGGCGATACAATGAGCAGTTCTTC. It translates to CASSLTGGRYNEQFF. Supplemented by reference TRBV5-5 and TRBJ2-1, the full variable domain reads DAGVTQSPTHLIKTRGQQVTLRCSPISGHKSVSWYQQVLGQGPQFIFQYYEKEERGRGNFPDRFSARQFPNYSSELNVNALLLGDSALYLCASSLTGGRYNEQFFGPGTRLTVL.

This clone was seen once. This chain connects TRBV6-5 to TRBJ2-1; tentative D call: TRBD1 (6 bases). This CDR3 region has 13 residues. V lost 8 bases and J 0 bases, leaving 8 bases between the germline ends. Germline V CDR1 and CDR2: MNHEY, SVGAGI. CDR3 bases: TGTGCCAGCTGGGGGCACTCCTACAATGAGCAGTTCTTC. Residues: CASWGHSYNEQFF.

CDR3 in DNA: TGCGCCAGCAGCGCCCTGGAAGGGGCCAACGTCCTGACTTTC. Residues: CASSALEGANVLTF. The chain couples TRBV5-1 to TRBJ2-6; no reliable D call. This CDR3 is 14 amino acids long. Germline CDR1 and CDR2: SGHRS and YFSETQ. The V and J ends lost 4 bases and 4 bases respectively, with 9 bases between them.

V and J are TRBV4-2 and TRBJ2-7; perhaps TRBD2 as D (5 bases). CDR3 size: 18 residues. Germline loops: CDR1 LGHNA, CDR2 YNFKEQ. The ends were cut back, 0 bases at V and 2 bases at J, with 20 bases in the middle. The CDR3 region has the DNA TGTGCCAGCAGCCAAGAATTACTTGACTACCCGGAGGCCTACGAGCAGTACTTC. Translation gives CASSQELLDYPEAYEQYF.

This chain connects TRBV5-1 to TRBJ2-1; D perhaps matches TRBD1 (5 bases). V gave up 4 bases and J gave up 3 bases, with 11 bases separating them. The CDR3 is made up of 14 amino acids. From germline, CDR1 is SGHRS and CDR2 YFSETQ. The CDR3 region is CASSTDSDYNEQFF. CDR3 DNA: TGCGCCAGCAGCACCGACAGCGACTACAATGAGCAGTTCTTC.

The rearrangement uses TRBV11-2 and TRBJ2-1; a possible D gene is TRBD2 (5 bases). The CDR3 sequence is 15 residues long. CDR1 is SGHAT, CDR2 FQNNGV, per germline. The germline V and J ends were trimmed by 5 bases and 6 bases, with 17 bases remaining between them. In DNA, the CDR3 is TGTGCCAGCAGCGATACTAGTTTTGGCGGCAATGAGCAGTTCTTC. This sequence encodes CASSDTSFGGNEQFF. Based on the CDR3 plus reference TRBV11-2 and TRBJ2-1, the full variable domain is EAGVAQSPRYKIIEKRQSVAFWCNPISGHATLYWYQQILGQGPKLLIQFQNNGVVDDSQLPKDRFSAERLKGVDSTLKIQPAKLEDSAVYLCASSDTSFGGNEQFFGPGTRLTVL.

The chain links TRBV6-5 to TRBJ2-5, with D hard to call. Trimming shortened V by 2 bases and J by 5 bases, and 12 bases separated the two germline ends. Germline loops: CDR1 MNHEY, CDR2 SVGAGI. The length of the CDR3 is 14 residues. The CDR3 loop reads CASSYVGNGETQYF. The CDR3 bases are TGTGCCAGCAGTTACGTAGGGAATGGGGAGACCCAGTACTTC.

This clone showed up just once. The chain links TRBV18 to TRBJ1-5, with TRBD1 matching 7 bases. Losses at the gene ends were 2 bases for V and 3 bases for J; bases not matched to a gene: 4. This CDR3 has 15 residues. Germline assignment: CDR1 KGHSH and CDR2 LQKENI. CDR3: CASSPNRGPNQPQHF. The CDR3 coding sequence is TGTGCCAGCTCACCAAACAGGGGACCCAATCAGCCCCAGCATTTT.

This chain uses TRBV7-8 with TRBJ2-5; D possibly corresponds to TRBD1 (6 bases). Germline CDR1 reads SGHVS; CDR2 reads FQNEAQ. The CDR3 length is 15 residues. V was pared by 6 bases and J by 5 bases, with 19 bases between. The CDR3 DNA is TGTGCCAGCAGTAGGGCCTGGGGGCGTGTGGAGACCCAGTACTTC. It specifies CASSRAWGRVETQYF.

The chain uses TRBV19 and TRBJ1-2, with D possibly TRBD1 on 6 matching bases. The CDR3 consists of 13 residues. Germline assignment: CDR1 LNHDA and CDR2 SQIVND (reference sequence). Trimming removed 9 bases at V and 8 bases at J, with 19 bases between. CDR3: CASRTGTPPGYTF. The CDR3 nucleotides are TGTGCCAGCCGAACCGGGACACCGCCGGGCTACACCTTC.

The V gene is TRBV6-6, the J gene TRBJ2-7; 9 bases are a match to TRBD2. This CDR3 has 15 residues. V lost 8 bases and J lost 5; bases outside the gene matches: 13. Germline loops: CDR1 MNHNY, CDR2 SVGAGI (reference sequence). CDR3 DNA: TGTGCCAGCGCTCGGGATCTAGCGGGACGGAACGAGCAGTACTTC. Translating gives CASARDLAGRNEQYF.

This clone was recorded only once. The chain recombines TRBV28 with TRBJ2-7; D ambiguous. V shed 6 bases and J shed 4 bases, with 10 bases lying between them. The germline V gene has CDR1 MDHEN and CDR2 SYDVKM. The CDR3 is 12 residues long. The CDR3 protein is CASSELWYEQYF. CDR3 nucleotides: TGTGCCAGCAGCGAGCTTTGGTACGAGCAGTACTTC.

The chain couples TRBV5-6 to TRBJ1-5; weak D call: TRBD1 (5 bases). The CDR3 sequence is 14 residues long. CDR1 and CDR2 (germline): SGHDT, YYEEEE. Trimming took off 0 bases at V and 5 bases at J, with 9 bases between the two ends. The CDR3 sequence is CASSLGGGDQPQHF. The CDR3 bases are TGTGCCAGCAGCTTGGGCGGGGGTGATCAGCCCCAGCATTTT.